The 5 T cell receptor beta chains in this list originate from one sample, sequenced in a study of cytomegalovirus exposure and HLA in healthy donors. The PCR used 60 Vbeta and 13 Jbeta primers. Produced via immunoSEQ multiplex PCR; TCRdb's table is partial and in-frame only. Found here are about 190,000 clones, roughly 80% of them singletons; the top ten hold around 1.5%. The source material was PBMCs. The source is a man over 45 in good health and CMV-seronegative.

The rearrangement joins TRBV4-2 to TRBJ1-2, with D perhaps matching TRBD1 (5 bases). Germline lookup yields CDR1 LGHNA and CDR2 YNFKEQ. This CDR3 has 16 residues. With 4 bases removed from V and 1 base from J, the gap between germline ends came to 16 bases. As DNA, the CDR3 is TGTGCCAGCAGCCTCCGACTGTCCGACAGTAACTATGGCTACACCTTC. Translated: CASSLRLSDSNYGYTF.

This sequence joins TRBV5-1 and TRBJ2-2; 7 bases are shared with TRBD1. Germline-derived CDR1 and CDR2 are SGHRS and YFSETQ. This CDR3 has 14 residues. The J segment lost 5 bases and the V segment lost 2 bases, leaving 3 bases of the junction unmatched. The DNA for the CDR3 is TGCGCCAGCAGCTTTGAGGGGGCGACCGGGGAGCTGTTTTTT. It encodes CASSFEGATGELFF. Supplemented by reference TRBV5-1 and TRBJ2-2, the full variable domain reads KAGVTQTPRYLIKTRGQQVTLSCSPISGHRSVSWYQQTPGQGLQFLFEYFSETQRNKGNFPGRFSGRQFSNSRSEMNVSTLELGDSALYLCASSFEGATGELFFGEGSRLTVL.

J is TRBJ1-4 and V is TRBV6-1; no reliable D call. Germline V gene data show CDR1 as MNHNS and CDR2 as SASEGT. V was clipped by 6 bases and J by 7 bases, with 9 bases between them. CDR3 length equals 12 residues. The CDR3 nucleotides read TGTGCCAGCAGGAGGGTGGGTGAAAAACTGTTTTTT. This sequence encodes CASRRVGEKLFF.

This chain links TRBV11-3 with TRBJ2-7, with a possible D match to TRBD1 (5 bases). The CDR3 is 13 amino acids. Deletions cut 2 bases from V and 6 bases from J, with 11 bases between. Germline CDR1 SGHNT, CDR2 YENEEA. The CDR3 here is CASSLNRLGEQYF. The CDR3 DNA reads as TGTGCCAGCAGCTTAAACAGGCTGGGCGAGCAGTACTTC.

This chain joins TRBV7-9 and TRBJ2-3; D unclear. V gave up 1 base and J gave up 3 bases, with 8 bases separating them. This CDR3 has 14 residues. CDR1 and CDR2 (germline): SEHNR, FQNEAQ (reference sequence). CDR3 in DNA: TGTGCCAGCAGCTTAGTGGCGGAGACAGATACGCAGTATTTT. It yields the protein CASSLVAETDTQYF.